This T cell receptor beta chain was recorded in a study of T cells after yellow fever vaccination. MiXCR was run by TCRdb on the 5' RACE reads, yielding one entry per CDR3 protein. The sample lists hundreds of thousands of distinct CDR3 sequences; about 12% were seen once. The CDR3 is 15 amino acids. V gave up 3 bases and J gave up 5 bases, with 13 bases separating them. The material sequenced was PBMCs, taken on the day of the yellow fever booster vaccination. V gene TRBV12-3 or TRBV12-4 combines with J gene TRBJ2-2, with a tentative D call TRBD2 (5 bases). This receptor was obtained from a man aged 25-45 years who received the YFV17D yellow fever vaccine. In nucleotides, the CDR3 is TGTGCCAGCAGTTTTTCTCCCCGGGGAACCGGGGAGCTGTTTTTT. This codes for CASSFSPRGTGELFF.